The TCR beta chain described here comes from a study of T cell responses to AZD1222 COVID-19 vaccine. Study information: The analysis combined second doses at about 4 or about 12 weeks. Study-level findings and limits: When two AZD1222 doses had been given, Spike-specific TCR breadth and depth rose. There were mostly white British donors and more females than males, and clonal diversity was possibly underestimated. At study baseline, merely a handful of AZD1222 recipients were seropositive.

With regard to this clone: Its target is not known. Other DNA sequences in the sample encode the same CDR3.

TCRdb keeps only in-frame clones here, not all; method: immunoSEQ multiplex PCR. The top ten hold 1.5% to 2% of the sample, which has about 130,000 clones, about 90% seen once. CDR3 length equals 14 residues. The germline CDR1 and CDR2 sequences are SGHRS and YFSETQ. V shed 0 bases and J 5 bases; nucleotides not matched to a gene: 5. Sample: peripheral blood, taken on day 0 of AZD1222 vaccination. The chain couples TRBV5-1 to TRBJ2-7; 7 nucleotides agree with TRBD2. This sequence originates from an adult in good health. CDR3: CASSLEGGSHEQYF. Written as DNA, the CDR3 is TGCGCCAGCAGCTTGGAGGGAGGGAGCCACGAGCAGTACTTC.